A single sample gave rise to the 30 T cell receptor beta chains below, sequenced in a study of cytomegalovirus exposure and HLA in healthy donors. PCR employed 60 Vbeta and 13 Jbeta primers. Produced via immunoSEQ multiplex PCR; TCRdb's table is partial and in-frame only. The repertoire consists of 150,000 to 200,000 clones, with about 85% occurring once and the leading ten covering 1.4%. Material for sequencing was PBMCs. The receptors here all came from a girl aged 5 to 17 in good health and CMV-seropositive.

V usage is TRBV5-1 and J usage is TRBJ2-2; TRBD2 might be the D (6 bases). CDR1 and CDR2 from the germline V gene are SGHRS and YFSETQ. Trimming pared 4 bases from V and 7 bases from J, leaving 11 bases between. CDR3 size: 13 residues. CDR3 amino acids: CASSPEGLGELFF. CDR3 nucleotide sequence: TGCGCCAGCAGCCCGGAGGGACTCGGGGAGCTGTTTTTT.

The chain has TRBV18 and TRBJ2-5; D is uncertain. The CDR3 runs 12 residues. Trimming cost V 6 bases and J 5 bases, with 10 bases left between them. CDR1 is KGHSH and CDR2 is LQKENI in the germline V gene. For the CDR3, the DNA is TGTGCCAGCTCGCCTAACCGGGAGACCCAGTACTTC. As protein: CASSPNRETQYF. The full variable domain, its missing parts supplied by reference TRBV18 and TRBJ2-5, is NAGVMQNPRHLVRRRGQEARLRCSPMKGHSHVYWYRQLPEEGLKFMVYLQKENIIDESGMPKERFSAEFPKEGPSILRIQQVVRGDSAAYFCASSPNRETQYFGPGTRLLVL.

The DNA for the CDR3 is TGTGCCAGCAGCCAAACCGGGGTCTACGAGCAGTACTTC. Encoded protein: CASSQTGVYEQYF. The J gene is TRBJ2-7, the V gene TRBV28; weak D call: TRBD2 (5 bases). V was trimmed by 6 bases and J by 3 bases, leaving 12 bases between them. Germline CDR1 reads MDHEN; CDR2 reads SYDVKM. The CDR3 length is 13 residues.

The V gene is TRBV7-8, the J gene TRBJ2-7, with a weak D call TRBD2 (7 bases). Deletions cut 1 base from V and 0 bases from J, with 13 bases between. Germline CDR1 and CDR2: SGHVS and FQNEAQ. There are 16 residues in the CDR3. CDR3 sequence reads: CASSLDGGGLSYEQYF. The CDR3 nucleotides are TGTGCCAGCAGCTTAGATGGGGGGGGGCTCTCCTACGAGCAGTACTTC.

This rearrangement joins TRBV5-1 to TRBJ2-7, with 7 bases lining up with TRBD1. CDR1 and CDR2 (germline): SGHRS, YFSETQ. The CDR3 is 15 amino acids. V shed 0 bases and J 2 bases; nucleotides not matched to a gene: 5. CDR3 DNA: TGCGCCAGCAGCTTGGGAGGGACAGCGACCTACGAGCAGTACTTC. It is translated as CASSLGGTATYEQYF. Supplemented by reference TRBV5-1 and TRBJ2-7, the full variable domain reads KAGVTQTPRYLIKTRGQQVTLSCSPISGHRSVSWYQQTPGQGLQFLFEYFSETQRNKGNFPGRFSGRQFSNSRSEMNVSTLELGDSALYLCASSLGGTATYEQYFGPGTRLTVT.

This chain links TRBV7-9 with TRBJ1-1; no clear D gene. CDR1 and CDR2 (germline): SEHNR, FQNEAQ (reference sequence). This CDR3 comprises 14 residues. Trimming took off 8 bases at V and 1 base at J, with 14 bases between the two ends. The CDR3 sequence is CASYPVDKNTEAFF. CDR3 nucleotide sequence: TGTGCCAGCTACCCGGTAGACAAGAACACTGAAGCTTTCTTT.

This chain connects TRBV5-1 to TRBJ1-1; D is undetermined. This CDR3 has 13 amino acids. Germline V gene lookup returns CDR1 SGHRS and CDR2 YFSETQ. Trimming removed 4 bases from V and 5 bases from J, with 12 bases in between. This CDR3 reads CASSKAAVTEAFF. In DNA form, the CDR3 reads TGCGCCAGCAGCAAGGCCGCGGTGACTGAAGCTTTCTTT.

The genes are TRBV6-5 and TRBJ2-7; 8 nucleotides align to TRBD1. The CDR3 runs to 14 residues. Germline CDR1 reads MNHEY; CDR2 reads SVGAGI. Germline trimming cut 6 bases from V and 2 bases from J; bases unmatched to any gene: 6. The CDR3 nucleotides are TGTGCCAGCAGGTGGGACAGGTCGACCTACGAGCAGTACTTC. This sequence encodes CASRWDRSTYEQYF.

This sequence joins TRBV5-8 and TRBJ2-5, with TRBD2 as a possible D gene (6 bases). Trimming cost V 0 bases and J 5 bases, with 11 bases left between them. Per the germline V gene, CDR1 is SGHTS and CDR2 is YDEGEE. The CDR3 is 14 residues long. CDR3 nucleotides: TGTGCCAGCAGCTTGGGCCTAGCGAGGGAGACCCAGTACTTC. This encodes CASSLGLARETQYF.

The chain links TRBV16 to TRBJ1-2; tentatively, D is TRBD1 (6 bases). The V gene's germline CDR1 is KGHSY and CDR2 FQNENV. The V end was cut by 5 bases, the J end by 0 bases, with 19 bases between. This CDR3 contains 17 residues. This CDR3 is CASSSSSGTLPNYGYTF. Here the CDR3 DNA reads TGTGCCAGCAGCTCATCCTCTGGGACACTCCCTAACTATGGCTACACCTTC.

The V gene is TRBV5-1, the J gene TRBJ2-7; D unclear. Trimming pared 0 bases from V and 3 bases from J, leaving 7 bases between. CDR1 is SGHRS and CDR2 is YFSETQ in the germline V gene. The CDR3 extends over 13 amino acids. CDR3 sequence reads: CASSLDRRYEQYF. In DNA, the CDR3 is TGCGCCAGCAGCTTGGACAGACGCTACGAGCAGTACTTC.

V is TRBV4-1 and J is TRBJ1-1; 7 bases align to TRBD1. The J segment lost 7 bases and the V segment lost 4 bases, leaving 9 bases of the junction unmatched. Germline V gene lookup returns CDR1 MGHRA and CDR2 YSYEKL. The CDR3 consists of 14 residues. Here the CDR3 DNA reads TGCGCCAGCAGCCGACAGGGCGTGGAGGGTGAAGCTTTCTTT. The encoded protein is CASSRQGVEGEAFF.

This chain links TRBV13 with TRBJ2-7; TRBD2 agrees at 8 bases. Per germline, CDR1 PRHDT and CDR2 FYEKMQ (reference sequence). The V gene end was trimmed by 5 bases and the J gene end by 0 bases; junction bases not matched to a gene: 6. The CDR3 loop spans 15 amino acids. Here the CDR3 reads CASSLLAESSYEQYF. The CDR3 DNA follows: TGTGCCAGCAGCCTACTAGCGGAGAGCTCCTACGAGCAGTACTTC.

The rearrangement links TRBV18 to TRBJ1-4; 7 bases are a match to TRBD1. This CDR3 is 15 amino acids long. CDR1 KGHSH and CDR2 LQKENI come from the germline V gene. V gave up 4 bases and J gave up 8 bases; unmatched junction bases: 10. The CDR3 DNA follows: TGTGCCAGCTCACGGTTCGACAGGGACAAAGAAAAACTGTTTTTT. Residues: CASSRFDRDKEKLFF.

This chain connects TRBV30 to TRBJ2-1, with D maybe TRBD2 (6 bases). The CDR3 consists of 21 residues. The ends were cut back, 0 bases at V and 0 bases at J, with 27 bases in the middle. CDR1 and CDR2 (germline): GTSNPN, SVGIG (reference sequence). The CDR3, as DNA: TGTGCCTGGAGTGTAGGCGTCCGCGGGACTCCCCAATTGAGCTCCTACAATGAGCAGTTCTTC. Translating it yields CAWSVGVRGTPQLSSYNEQFF.

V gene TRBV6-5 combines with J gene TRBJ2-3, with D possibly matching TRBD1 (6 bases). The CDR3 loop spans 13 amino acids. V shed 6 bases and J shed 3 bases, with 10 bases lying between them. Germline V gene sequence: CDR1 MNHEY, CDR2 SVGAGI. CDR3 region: CASSSRGTDTQYF. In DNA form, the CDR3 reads TGTGCCAGCAGCAGCAGGGGAACAGATACGCAGTATTTT.

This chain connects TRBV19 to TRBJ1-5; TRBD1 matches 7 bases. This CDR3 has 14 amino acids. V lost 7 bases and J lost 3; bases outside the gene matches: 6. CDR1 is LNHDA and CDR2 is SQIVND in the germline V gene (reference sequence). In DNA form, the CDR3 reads TGTGCCAGTATCAGTGACAGGGTCAATCAGCCCCAGCATTTT. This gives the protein CASISDRVNQPQHF.

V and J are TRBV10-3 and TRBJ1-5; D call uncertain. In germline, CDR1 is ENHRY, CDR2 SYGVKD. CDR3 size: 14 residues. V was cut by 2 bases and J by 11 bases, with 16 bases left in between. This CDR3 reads CAISEGEHLRTQHF. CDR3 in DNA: TGTGCCATCAGTGAGGGTGAACATCTCAGGACCCAGCATTTT.

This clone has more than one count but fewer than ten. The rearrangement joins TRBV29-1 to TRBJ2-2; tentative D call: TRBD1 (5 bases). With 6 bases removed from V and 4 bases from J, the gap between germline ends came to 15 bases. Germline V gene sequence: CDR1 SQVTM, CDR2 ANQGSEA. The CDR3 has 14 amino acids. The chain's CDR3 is CSVERGSSTGELFF. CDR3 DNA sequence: TGCAGCGTCGAAAGGGGATCTAGCACCGGGGAGCTGTTTTTT.

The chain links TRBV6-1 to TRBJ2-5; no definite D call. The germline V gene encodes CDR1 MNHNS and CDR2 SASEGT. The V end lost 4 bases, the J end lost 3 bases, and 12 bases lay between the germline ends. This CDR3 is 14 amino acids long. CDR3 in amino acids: CASSVHMKEETQYF. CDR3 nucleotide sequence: TGTGCCAGCAGTGTTCACATGAAAGAAGAGACCCAGTACTTC.

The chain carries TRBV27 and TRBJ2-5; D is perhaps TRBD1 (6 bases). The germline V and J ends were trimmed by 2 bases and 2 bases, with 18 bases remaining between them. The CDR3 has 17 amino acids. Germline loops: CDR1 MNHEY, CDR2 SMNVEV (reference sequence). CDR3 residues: CASSLRPPGHQQETQYF. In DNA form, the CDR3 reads TGTGCCAGCAGTTTACGACCTCCGGGACACCAACAAGAGACCCAGTACTTC.

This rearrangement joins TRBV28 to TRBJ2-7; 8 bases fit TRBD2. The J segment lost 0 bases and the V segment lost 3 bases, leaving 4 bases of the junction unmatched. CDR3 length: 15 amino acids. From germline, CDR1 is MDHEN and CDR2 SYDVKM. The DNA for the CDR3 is TGTGCCAGCAGTTTGGTAGCGGGGAGCTCCTACGAGCAGTACTTC. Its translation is CASSLVAGSSYEQYF.

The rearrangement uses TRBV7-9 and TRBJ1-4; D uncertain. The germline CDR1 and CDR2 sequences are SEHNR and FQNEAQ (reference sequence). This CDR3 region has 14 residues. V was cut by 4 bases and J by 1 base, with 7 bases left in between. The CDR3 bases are TGTGCCAGCAGCTCCAGTGGAACTAATGAAAAACTGTTTTTT. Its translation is CASSSSGTNEKLFF.

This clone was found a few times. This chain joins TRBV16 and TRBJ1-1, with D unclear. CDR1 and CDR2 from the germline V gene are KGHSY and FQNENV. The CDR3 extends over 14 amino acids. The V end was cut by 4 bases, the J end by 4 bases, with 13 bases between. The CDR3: CASSLTRDATEAFF. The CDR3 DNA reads TGTGCCAGCAGCCTGACCCGGGATGCCACTGAAGCTTTCTTT.

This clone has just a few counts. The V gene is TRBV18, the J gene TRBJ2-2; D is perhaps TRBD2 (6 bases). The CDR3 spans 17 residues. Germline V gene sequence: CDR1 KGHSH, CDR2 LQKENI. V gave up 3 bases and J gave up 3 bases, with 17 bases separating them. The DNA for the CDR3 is TGTGCCAGCTCACCTCCCGGACTACCTCGTCACACCGGGGAGCTGTTTTTT. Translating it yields CASSPPGLPRHTGELFF.

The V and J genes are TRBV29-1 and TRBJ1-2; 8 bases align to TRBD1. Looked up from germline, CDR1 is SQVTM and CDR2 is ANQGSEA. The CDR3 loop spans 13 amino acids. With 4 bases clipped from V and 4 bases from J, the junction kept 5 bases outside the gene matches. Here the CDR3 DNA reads TGCAGCGTTGTGTCAGGGGGCGGCTATGGCTACACCTTC. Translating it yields CSVVSGGGYGYTF.

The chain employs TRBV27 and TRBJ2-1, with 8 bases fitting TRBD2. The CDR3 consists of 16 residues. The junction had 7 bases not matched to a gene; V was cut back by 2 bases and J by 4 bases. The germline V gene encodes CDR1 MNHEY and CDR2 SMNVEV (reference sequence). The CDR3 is CASSLMFSGAYNEQFF. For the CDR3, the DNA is TGTGCCAGCAGTTTAATGTTTAGCGGGGCTTACAATGAGCAGTTCTTC.

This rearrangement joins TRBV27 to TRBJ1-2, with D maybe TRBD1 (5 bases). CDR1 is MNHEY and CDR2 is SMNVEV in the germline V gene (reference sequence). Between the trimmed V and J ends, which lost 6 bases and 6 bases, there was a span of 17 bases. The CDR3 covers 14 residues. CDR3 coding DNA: TGTGCCAGCAGCCGAAGTGTGGGACTTGATGGCTACACCTTC. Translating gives CASSRSVGLDGYTF.

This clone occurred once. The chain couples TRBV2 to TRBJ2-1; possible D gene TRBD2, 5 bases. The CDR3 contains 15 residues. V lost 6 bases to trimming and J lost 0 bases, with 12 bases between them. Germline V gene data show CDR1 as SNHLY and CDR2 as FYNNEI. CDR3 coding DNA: TGTGCCAGCAGCAGTGAGCGGAGCTCCTACAATGAGCAGTTCTTC. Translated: CASSSERSSYNEQFF.

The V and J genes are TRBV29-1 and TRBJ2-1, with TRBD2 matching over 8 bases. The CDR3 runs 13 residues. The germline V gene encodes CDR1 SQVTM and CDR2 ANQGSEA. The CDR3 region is CGGGPSGYYEQFF. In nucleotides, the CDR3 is TGCGGCGGGGGGCCTAGCGGGTACTATGAGCAGTTCTTC.